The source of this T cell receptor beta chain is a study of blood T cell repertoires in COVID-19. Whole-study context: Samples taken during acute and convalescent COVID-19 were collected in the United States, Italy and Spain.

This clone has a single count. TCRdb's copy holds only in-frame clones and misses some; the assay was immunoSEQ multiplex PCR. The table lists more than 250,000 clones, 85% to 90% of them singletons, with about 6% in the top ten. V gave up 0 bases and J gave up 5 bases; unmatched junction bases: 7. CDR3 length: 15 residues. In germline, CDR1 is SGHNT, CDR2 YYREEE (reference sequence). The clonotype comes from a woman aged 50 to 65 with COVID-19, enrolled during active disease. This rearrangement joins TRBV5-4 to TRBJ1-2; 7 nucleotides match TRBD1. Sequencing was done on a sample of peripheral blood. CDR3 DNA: TGTGCCAGCAGCTTGGTCGGGGGACAGAGGTATGGCTACACCTTC. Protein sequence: CASSLVGGQRYGYTF. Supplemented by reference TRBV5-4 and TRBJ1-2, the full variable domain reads ETGVTQSPTHLIKTRGQQVTLRCSSQSGHNTVSWYQQALGQGPQFIFQYYREEENGRGNFPPRFSGLQFPNYSSELNVNALELDDSALYLCASSLVGGQRYGYTFGSGTRLTVV.